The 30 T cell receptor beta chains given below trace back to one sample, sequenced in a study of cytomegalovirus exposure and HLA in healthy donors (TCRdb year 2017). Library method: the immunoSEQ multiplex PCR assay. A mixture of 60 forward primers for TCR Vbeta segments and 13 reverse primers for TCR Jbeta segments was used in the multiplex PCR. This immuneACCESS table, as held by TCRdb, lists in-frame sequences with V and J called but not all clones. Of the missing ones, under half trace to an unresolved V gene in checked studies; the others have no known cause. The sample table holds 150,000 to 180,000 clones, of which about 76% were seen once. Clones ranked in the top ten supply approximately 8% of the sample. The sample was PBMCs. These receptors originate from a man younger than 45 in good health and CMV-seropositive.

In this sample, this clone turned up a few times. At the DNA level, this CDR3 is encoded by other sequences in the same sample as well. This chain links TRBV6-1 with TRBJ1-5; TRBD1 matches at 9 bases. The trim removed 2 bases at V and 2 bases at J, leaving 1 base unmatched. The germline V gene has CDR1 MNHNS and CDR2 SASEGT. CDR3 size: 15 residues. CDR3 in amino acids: CASSERTGGNQPQHF. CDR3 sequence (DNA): TGTGCCAGCAGTGAAAGGACAGGGGGCAATCAGCCCCAGCATTTT.

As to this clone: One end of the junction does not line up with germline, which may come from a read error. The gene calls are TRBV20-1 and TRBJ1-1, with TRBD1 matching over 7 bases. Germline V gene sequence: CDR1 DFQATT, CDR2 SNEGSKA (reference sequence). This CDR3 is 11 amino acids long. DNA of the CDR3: TGCAGTGCCAGAGGGACAGCTGAAGCTTTCTTT. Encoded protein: CSARGTAEAFF.

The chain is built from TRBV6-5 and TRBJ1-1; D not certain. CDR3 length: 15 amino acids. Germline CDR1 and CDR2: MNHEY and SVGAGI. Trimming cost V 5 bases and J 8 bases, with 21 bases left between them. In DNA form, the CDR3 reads TGTGCCAGCAGTCCTGACCTGGGTCCGCAGCGGGAAGCTTTCTTT. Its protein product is CASSPDLGPQREAFF.

The CDR3 region is CASRLNTEAFF. DNA for the CDR3: TGCGCCAGCCGTCTTAACACTGAAGCTTTCTTT. The V call is TRBV5-1, the J call TRBJ1-1; no reliable D call. This CDR3 is 11 amino acids long. Per the germline V gene, CDR1 is SGHRS and CDR2 is YFSETQ. V was pared by 7 bases and J by 2 bases, with 6 bases between.

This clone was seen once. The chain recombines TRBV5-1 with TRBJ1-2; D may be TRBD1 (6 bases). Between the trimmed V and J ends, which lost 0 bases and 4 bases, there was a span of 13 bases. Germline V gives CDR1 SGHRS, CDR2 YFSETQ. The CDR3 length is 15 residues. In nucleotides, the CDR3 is TGCGCCAGCAGCTTGGGACAGGCGGCCTCCTATGGCTACACCTTC. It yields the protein CASSLGQAASYGYTF.

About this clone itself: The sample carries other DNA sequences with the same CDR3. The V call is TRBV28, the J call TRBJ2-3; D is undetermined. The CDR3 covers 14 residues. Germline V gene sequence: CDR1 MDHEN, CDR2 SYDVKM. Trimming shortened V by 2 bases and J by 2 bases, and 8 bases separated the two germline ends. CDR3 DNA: TGTGCCAGCAGTTTAAGCGTCTCCACAGATACGCAGTATTTT. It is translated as CASSLSVSTDTQYF. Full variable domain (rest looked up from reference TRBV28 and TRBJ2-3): DVKVTQSSRYLVKRTGEKVFLECVQDMDHENMFWYRQDPGLGLRLIYFSYDVKMKEKGDIPEGYSVSREKKERFSLILESASTNQTSMYLCASSLSVSTDTQYFGPGTRLTVL.

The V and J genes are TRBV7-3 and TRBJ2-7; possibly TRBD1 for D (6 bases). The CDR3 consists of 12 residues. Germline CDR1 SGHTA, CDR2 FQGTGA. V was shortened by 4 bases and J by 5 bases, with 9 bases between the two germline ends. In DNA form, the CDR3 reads TGTGCCAGCAGCTCCACAGGGAACGAGCAGTACTTC. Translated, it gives CASSSTGNEQYF.

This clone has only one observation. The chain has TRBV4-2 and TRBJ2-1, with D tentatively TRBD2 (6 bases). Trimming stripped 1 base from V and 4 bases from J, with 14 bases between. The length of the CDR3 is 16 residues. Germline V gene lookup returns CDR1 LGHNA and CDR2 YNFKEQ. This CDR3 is CASSQGTSGSYNEQFF. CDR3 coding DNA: TGTGCCAGCAGCCAAGGGACCAGCGGGTCATACAATGAGCAGTTCTTC.

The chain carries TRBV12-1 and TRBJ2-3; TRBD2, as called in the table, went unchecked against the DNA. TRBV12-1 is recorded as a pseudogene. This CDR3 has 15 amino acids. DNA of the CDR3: TGTGCCAGCAGCCACTGTGAGCGGGAGACAGATACGCAGTATTTT. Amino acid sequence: CASSHCERETDTQYF.

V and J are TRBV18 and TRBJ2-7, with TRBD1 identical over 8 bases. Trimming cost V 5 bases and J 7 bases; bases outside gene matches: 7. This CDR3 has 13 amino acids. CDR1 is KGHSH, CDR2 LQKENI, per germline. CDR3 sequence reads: CASSTGQGLEQYF. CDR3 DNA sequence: TGTGCCAGCTCAACCGGACAGGGTTTGGAGCAGTACTTC.

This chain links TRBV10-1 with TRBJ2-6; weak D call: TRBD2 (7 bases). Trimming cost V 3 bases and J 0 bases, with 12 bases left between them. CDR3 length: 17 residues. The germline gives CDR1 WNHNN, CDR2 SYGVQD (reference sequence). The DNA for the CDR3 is TGCGCCAGCAGTGAAGGGGGGGCGAGCTCTGGGGCCAACGTCCTGACTTTC. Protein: CASSEGGASSGANVLTF.

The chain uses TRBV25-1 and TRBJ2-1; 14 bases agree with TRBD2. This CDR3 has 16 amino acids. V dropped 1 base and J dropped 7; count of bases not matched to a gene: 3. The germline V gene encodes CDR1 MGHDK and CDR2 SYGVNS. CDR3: CASSELGLAGANEQFF. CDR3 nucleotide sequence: TGTGCCAGCAGTGAATTGGGACTAGCGGGAGCGAATGAGCAGTTCTTC.

The CDR3, as DNA: TGTGCCAGTAAGGAAGGGAGCCAAACTGAAGCTTTCTTT. Translation: CASKEGSQTEAFF. The chain recombines TRBV19 with TRBJ1-1; D is unclear. V shed 7 bases and J shed 5 bases, with 14 bases lying between them. This CDR3 contains 13 residues. Germline V gives CDR1 LNHDA, CDR2 SQIVND (reference sequence).

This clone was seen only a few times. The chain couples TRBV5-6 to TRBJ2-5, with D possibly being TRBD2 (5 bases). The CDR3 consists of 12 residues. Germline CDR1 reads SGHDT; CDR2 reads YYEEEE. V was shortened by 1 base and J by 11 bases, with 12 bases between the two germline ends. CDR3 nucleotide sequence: TGTGCCAGCAGCTTGTTCCCCGGGGAGCAGTACTTC. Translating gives CASSLFPGEQYF.

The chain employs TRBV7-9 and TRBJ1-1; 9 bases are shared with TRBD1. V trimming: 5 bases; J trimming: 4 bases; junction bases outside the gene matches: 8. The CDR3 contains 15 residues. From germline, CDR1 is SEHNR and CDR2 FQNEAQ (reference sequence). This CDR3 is CASSPKDRGGTEAFF. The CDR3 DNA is TGTGCCAGCAGCCCGAAAGACAGGGGGGGCACTGAAGCTTTCTTT.

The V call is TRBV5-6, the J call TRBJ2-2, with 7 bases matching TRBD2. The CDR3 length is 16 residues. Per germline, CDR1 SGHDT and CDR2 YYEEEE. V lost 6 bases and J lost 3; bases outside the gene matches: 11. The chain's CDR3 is CASKGGSPADTGELFF. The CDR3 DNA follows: TGTGCCAGCAAGGGAGGGTCCCCGGCGGACACCGGGGAGCTGTTTTTT.

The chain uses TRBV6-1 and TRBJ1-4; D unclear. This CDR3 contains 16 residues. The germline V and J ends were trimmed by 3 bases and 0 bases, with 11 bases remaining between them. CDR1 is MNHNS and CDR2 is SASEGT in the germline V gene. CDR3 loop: CASSERGITTNEKLFF. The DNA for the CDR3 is TGTGCCAGCAGTGAGCGGGGAATCACAACTAATGAAAAACTGTTTTTT.

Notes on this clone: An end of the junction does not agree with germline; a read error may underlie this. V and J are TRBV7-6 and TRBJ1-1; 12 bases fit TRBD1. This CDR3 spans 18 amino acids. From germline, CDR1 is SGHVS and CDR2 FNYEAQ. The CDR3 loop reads CASSSMGGTGGVNTEAFF. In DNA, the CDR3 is TGTGCCAGCAGCTCAATGGGGGGGACAGGGGGCGTGAATACTGAAGCTTTCTTT.

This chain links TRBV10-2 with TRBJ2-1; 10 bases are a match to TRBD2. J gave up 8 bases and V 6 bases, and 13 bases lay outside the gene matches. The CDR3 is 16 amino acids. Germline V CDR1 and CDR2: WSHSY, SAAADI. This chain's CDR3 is CASRLGAGGPGDEQFF. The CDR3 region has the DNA TGCGCCAGCAGGTTGGGAGCGGGAGGGCCCGGGGATGAGCAGTTCTTC.

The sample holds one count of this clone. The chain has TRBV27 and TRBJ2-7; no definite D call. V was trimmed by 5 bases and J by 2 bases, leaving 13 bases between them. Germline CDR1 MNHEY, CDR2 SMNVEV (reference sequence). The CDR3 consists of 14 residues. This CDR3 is CASSGQPDPYEQYF. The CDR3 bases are TGTGCCAGCAGTGGGCAGCCTGACCCCTACGAGCAGTACTTC.

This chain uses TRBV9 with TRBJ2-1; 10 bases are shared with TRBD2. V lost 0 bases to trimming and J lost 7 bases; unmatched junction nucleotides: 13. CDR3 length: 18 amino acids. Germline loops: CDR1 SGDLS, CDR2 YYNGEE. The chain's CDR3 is CASSVAIPGLAGVNEQFF. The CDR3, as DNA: TGTGCCAGCAGCGTAGCTATTCCTGGGCTAGCGGGAGTTAATGAGCAGTTCTTC. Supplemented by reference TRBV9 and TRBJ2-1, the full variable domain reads DSGVTQTPKHLITATGQRVTLRCSPRSGDLSVYWYQQSLDQGLQFLIQYYNGEERAKGNILERFSAQQFPDLHSELNLSSLELGDSALYFCASSVAIPGLAGVNEQFFGPGTRLTVL.

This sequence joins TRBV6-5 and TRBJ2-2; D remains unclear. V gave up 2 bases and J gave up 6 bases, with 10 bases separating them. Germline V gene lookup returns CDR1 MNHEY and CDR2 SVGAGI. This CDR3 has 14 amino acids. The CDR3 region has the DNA TGTGCCAGCAGTTACGACGGGTCTGCCGGGGAGCTGTTTTTT. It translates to CASSYDGSAGELFF.

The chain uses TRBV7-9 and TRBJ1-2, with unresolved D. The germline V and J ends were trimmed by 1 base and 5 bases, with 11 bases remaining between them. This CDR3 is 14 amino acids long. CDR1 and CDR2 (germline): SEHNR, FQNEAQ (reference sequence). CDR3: CASSLDWAAYGYTF. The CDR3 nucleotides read TGTGCCAGCAGCTTAGATTGGGCAGCTTATGGCTACACCTTC.

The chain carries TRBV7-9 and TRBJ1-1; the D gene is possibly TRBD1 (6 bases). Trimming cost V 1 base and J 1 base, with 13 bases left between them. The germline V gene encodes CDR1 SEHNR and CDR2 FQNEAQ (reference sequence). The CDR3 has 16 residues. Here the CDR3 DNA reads TGTGCCAGCAGCTTAGGACGGGGGGCTGAGAACACTGAAGCTTTCTTT. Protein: CASSLGRGAENTEAFF. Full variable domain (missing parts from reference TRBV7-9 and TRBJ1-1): DTGVSQNPRHKITKRGQNVTFRCDPISEHNRLYWYRQTLGQGPEFLTYFQNEAQLEKSRLLSDRFSAERPKGSFSTLEIQRTEQGDSAMYLCASSLGRGAENTEAFFGQGTRLTVV.

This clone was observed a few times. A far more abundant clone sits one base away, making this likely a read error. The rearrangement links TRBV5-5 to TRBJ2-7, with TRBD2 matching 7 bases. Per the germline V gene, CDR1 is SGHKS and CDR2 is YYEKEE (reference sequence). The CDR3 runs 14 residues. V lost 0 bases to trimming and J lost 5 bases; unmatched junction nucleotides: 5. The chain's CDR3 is CASSLVGLVNEQYF. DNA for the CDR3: TGTGCCAGCAGCTTGGTAGGACTAGTGAACGAGCAGTACTTC.

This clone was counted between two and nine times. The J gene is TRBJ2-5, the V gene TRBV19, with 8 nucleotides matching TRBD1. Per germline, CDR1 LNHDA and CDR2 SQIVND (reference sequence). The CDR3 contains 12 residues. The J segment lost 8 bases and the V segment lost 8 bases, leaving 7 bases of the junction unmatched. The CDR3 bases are TGTGCCAGTGGGACAGGAAGGGGAACCCAGTACTTC. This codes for CASGTGRGTQYF.

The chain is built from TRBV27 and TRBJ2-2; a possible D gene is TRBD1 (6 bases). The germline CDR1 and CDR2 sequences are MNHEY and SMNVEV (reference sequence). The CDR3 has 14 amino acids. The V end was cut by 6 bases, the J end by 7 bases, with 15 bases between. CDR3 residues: CASSQQGRDGELFF. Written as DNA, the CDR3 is TGTGCCAGCAGCCAACAGGGACGGGACGGGGAGCTGTTTTTT.

The CDR3 DNA sequence: TGTGCCCTTCGGGGAGGGGGGAGCACAGATACGCAGTATTTT. It is translated as CALRGGGSTDTQYF. The chain employs TRBV30 and TRBJ2-3; a possible D gene is TRBD2 (7 bases). Germline assignment: CDR1 GTSNPN and CDR2 SVGIG (reference sequence). With 8 bases removed from V and 0 bases from J, the gap between germline ends came to 15 bases. The CDR3 consists of 14 residues.

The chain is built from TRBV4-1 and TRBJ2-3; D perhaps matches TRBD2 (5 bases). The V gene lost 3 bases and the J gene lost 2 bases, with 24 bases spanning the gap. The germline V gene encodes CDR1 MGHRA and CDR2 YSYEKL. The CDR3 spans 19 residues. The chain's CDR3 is CASSQKPPIGIANTDTQYF. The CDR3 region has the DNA TGCGCCAGCAGCCAGAAACCCCCCATAGGGATAGCGAACACAGATACGCAGTATTTT.

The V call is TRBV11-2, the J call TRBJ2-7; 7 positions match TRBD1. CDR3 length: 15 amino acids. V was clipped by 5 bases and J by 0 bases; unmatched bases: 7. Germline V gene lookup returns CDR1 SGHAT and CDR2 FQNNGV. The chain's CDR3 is CASSRPGQSSYEQYF. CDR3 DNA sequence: TGTGCCAGCAGCCGTCCGGGACAGAGCTCCTACGAGCAGTACTTC.